Listed below are T cell receptor beta chains from one sample, sequenced in a study of blood T cell repertoires in COVID-19. Clones were read by immunoSEQ multiplex PCR, and TCRdb kept only the in-frame ones, dropping some. This table has 200,000 to 300,000 clones, 87% appearing once. Source material: peripheral blood. These receptors were taken from a woman in her thirties or forties who had recovered from COVID-19. The CDR3 runs from the conserved cysteine through the conserved F or W. The D gene is left open where the match is weak. Size values are once, few and many counts, or a class for expanded clones, and some rows have none.

d_call	clone_size	v_call	j_call	cdr3_aa	cdr3_nt
TRBD1	-	TRBV4-1	TRBJ1-2	CASSLQGLGYGYTF	TGCGCCAGCAGCCTACAGGGGTTAGGATATGGCTACACCTTC
-	-	TRBV9	TRBJ1-1	CASSPGDTLNTEAFF	TGTGCCAGCAGCCCAGGGGACACCCTGAACACTGAAGCTTTCTTT
TRBD2	-	TRBV7-9	TRBJ2-1	CASSHRSGGSYNEQFF	TGTGCCAGCAGCCACCGCTCGGGGGGGTCCTACAATGAGCAGTTCTTC
TRBD2	once	TRBV19	TRBJ2-3	CASSIDTSETDTQYF	TGTGCCAGTAGTATCGATACTAGCGAGACAGATACGCAGTATTTT
-	few	TRBV12-3/TRBV12-4	TRBJ1-2	CASSLGGSYGYTF	TGTGCCAGCAGTTTAGGAGGGAGCTATGGCTACACCTTC
-	-	TRBV7-8	TRBJ1-2	CASSLWGEVNYGYTF	TGTGCCAGCAGCTTATGGGGCGAGGTTAACTATGGCTACACCTTC
TRBD2	-	TRBV19	TRBJ2-3	CASQRTSGGRVNTDTQYF	TGTGCCAGTCAGAGGACTAGCGGGGGCCGAGTAAACACAGATACGCAGTATTTT
-	once	TRBV9	TRBJ1-6	CASSVVGRWGSPLHF	TGTGCCAGCAGCGTAGTGGGGCGATGGGGTTCACCCCTCCACTTT
-	-	TRBV6-5	TRBJ1-5	CASSSARGSSNQPQHF	TGTGCCAGCAGTTCTGCCAGGGGTAGTAGCAATCAGCCCCAGCATTTT
TRBD1	-	TRBV2	TRBJ2-2	CASSEWTGFTGELFF	TGTGCCAGCAGTGAATGGACAGGGTTCACCGGGGAGCTGTTTTTT